These T cell receptor beta chains were read from a single sample in a study of T cell responses to AZD1222 COVID-19 vaccine. Clones were sequenced by immunoSEQ multiplex PCR, and TCRdb holds only the in-frame ones, with some missing. The table records 140,000 to 150,000 clones, approximately 85% of them present only once. The specimen was peripheral blood, collected on day 0 of AZD1222 vaccination. The receptors come from an adult in good health. The CDR3 runs from the conserved cysteine through the conserved F or W. A D gene is named only where the DNA matches it firmly. Size tells how often a clone was seen (once, few, many) or the class of an expanded clone, and some rows leave it out.

j_gene: TRBJ2-3
v_gene: TRBV3-1/TRBV3-2
abundance: NA
d_gene: TRBD2
CDR3aa: CASSRPSGGPQGDTQYF
CDR3nt: TGTGCCAGCAGCCGTCCTAGCGGGGGGCCTCAGGGAGATACGCAGTATTTT

j_gene: TRBJ2-7
v_gene: TRBV27
abundance: NA
d_gene: NA
CDR3aa: CASSFLSSYEQYF
CDR3nt: TGTGCCAGCAGTTTTTTAAGCTCCTACGAGCAGTACTTC

j_gene: TRBJ2-3
v_gene: TRBV10-3
abundance: NA
d_gene: TRBD2
CDR3aa: CAISESLWTSGHSQYF
CDR3nt: TGTGCCATCAGTGAGTCACTCTGGACTAGCGGGCACTCGCAGTATTTT

j_gene: TRBJ1-4
v_gene: TRBV7-2
abundance: few
d_gene: NA
CDR3aa: CASSPQGTNEKLFF
CDR3nt: TGTGCCAGCAGCCCCCAAGGGACTAATGAAAAACTGTTTTTT

j_gene: TRBJ2-1
v_gene: TRBV5-1
abundance: NA
d_gene: NA
CDR3aa: CASSLAYGGGTGYNEQFF
CDR3nt: TGCGCCAGCAGCTTGGCCTACGGGGGAGGAACGGGGTACAATGAGCAGTTCTTC

j_gene: TRBJ2-1
v_gene: TRBV3-1/TRBV3-2
abundance: NA
d_gene: TRBD2
CDR3aa: CASSQDGLGLAAYNEQFF
CDR3nt: TGTGCCAGCAGCCAAGATGGGTTAGGGCTAGCGGCATACAATGAGCAGTTCTTC

j_gene: TRBJ2-1
v_gene: TRBV21-1
abundance: NA
d_gene: NA
CDR3aa: CASSKAQREGKAYNEQFF
CDR3nt: TGTGCCAGCAGCAAAGCGCAACGTGAAGGGAAGGCCTACAATGAGCAGTTCTTC

j_gene: TRBJ2-3
v_gene: TRBV30
abundance: NA
d_gene: TRBD2
CDR3aa: CAWRTSGGTDTQYF
CDR3nt: TGTGCCTGGAGGACTAGCGGGGGCACAGATACGCAGTATTTT

j_gene: TRBJ2-6
v_gene: TRBV6-1
abundance: NA
d_gene: TRBD2
CDR3aa: CASSEKGAVRGRASGANVLTF
CDR3nt: TGTGCCAGCAGTGAAAAAGGGGCGGTACGCGGGAGGGCGTCTGGGGCCAACGTCCTGACTTTC

j_gene: TRBJ2-1
v_gene: TRBV3-1/TRBV3-2
abundance: NA
d_gene: NA
CDR3aa: CASSHVGTNFNEQFF
CDR3nt: TGTGCCAGCAGCCACGTCGGAACAAATTTCAATGAGCAGTTCTTC

j_gene: TRBJ2-7
v_gene: TRBV4-2
abundance: NA
d_gene: NA
CDR3aa: CASSQGQYYEQYF
CDR3nt: TGTGCCAGCAGCCAAGGCCAGTACTACGAGCAGTACTTC

j_gene: TRBJ2-2
v_gene: TRBV5-1
abundance: NA
d_gene: TRBD2
CDR3aa: CASSLTSGRAVSPGELFF
CDR3nt: TGCGCCAGCAGTTTGACTAGCGGGAGGGCCGTTAGTCCCGGGGAGCTGTTTTTT

j_gene: TRBJ2-7
v_gene: TRBV18
abundance: NA
d_gene: NA
CDR3aa: CASSPILGDEQYF
CDR3nt: TGTGCCAGCTCACCAATACTAGGCGACGAGCAGTACTTC

j_gene: TRBJ1-2
v_gene: TRBV28
abundance: once
d_gene: NA
CDR3aa: CASSLAGQPVTF
CDR3nt: TGTGCCAGCAGCTTGGCGGGTCAACCGGTCACCTTC

j_gene: TRBJ1-3
v_gene: TRBV9
abundance: NA
d_gene: TRBD1
CDR3aa: CASGGQLSGNTIYF
CDR3nt: TGTGCCAGCGGGGGACAGCTCTCTGGAAACACCATATATTTT

j_gene: TRBJ2-1
v_gene: TRBV4-1
abundance: NA
d_gene: NA
CDR3aa: CASSPSNSYNEQFF
CDR3nt: TGCGCCAGCAGTCCCAGCAACTCCTACAATGAGCAGTTCTTC

j_gene: TRBJ2-2
v_gene: TRBV2
abundance: NA
d_gene: NA
CDR3aa: CASRAGGLGYTGELFF
CDR3nt: TGTGCCAGCAGGGCCGGTGGGTTAGGCTACACCGGGGAGCTGTTTTTT